The next 30 T cell receptor beta chains were all read from a single sample in a study of siplizumab effects on memory and regulatory T cells (dated by TCRdb to between 2018 and 2021). To prepare the library, the immunoSEQ multiplex PCR assay was applied. Sourced from immuneACCESS, this table was stored by TCRdb with only in-frame sequences that have V and J called. A share of the clones is absent; for the studies checked, an unresolved V gene accounts for under half, and the remainder has no known explanation. The sample table contains more than 95,000 clones; only one count was recorded for approximately 94% of them. The top ten hold around 1.7% of the sample. Material: non-Treg CD4+ T cells sorted from blood. The sample's cell subset or site, from its label and the paper: FACS-sorted unstimulated CD4+ non-regulatory T cells. The source of these receptors is a human donor in good health.

The CDR3 spells CASSLGGLGETQYF. The CDR3 region has the DNA TGCGCCAGCAGCTTGGGTGGTCTTGGGGAGACCCAGTACTTC. The V gene is TRBV5-1, the J gene TRBJ2-5; D remains ambiguous. Deletions cut 0 bases from V and 5 bases from J, with 11 bases between. The germline gives CDR1 SGHRS, CDR2 YFSETQ. CDR3 length: 14 amino acids.

The CDR3 loop reads CASSQGPGQSNQPQHF. The CDR3 DNA sequence: TGCGCCAGCAGCCAAGGGCCGGGACAGAGCAATCAGCCCCAGCATTTT. The rearrangement joins TRBV4-1 to TRBJ1-5; TRBD1 agrees at 7 bases. The germline CDR1 and CDR2 sequences are MGHRA and YSYEKL. V lost 1 base and J lost 1; bases outside the gene matches: 4. CDR3 size: 16 residues.

The chain joins TRBV27 to TRBJ1-1, with 7 bases identical to TRBD1. CDR3 length equals 14 residues. CDR1 and CDR2 from the germline V gene are MNHEY and SMNVEV (reference sequence). Losses at the gene ends were 4 bases for V and 2 bases for J; bases not matched to a gene: 4. This CDR3 reads CASSWTGLNTEAFF. DNA for the CDR3: TGTGCCAGCAGTTGGACAGGACTAAACACTGAAGCTTTCTTT.

The chain recombines TRBV25-1 with TRBJ2-5, with unresolved D. The CDR3 spans 13 residues. V lost 3 bases, J lost 5 bases, and 10 bases lay in between. Germline V CDR1 and CDR2: MGHDK, SYGVNS. CDR3 in amino acids: CASSDRRRETQYF. The CDR3 DNA reads TGTGCCAGCAGTGATCGTCGGCGGGAGACCCAGTACTTC.

The rearrangement joins TRBV5-5 to TRBJ1-3; D is unresolved. Trimming cost V 6 bases and J 0 bases, with 10 bases left between them. The CDR3 loop spans 14 amino acids. Germline CDR1 is SGHKS and CDR2 is YYEKEE (reference sequence). CDR3 sequence reads: CASNGMLSGNTIYF. CDR3 nucleotide sequence: TGTGCCAGCAACGGGATGCTCTCTGGAAACACCATATATTTT.

This chain links TRBV7-9 with TRBJ1-1, with no clear D. CDR1 is SEHNR, CDR2 FQNEAQ, per germline (reference sequence). The CDR3 has 13 amino acids. V lost 2 bases and J 6 bases, leaving 10 bases between the germline ends. Here the CDR3 reads CASSLIERAEAFF. The CDR3 DNA is TGTGCCAGCAGCTTAATCGAAAGGGCTGAAGCTTTCTTT.

The V call is TRBV14, the J call TRBJ2-3, with D maybe TRBD2 (6 bases). Germline CDR1 reads SGHDN; CDR2 reads FVKESK. Trimming cost V 2 bases and J 0 bases, with 12 bases left between them. CDR3 size: 16 residues. The CDR3 DNA is TGTGCCAGCAGCCAACCCCGGGACTCGAGCACAGATACGCAGTATTTT. Amino acid sequence: CASSQPRDSSTDTQYF.

The CDR3 region is CASSLVTYGYTF. The DNA for the CDR3 is TGTGCCAGCAGCTTAGTAACCTATGGCTACACCTTC. This chain uses TRBV7-9 with TRBJ1-2; D uncertain. From germline, CDR1 is SEHNR and CDR2 FQNEAQ (reference sequence). The CDR3 has 12 amino acids. Trimming removed 1 base from V and 4 bases from J, with 4 bases in between.

This sequence joins TRBV7-9 and TRBJ2-1, with 7 bases aligning to TRBD1. CDR1 and CDR2 from the germline V gene are SEHNR and FQNEAQ (reference sequence). This CDR3 region has 17 residues. Trimming at V came to 1 base and at J to 8 bases, leaving 14 bases not matched to a gene. DNA for the CDR3: TGTGCCAGCAGCTTAGGTGTACCCCCGACAGGGCGGGATGAGCAGTTCTTC. This translates into CASSLGVPPTGRDEQFF.

The chain links TRBV7-2 to TRBJ2-7, with 8 bases matching TRBD2. Germline V gene lookup returns CDR1 SGHTA and CDR2 FQGNSA. After removal of 6 bases from V and 0 bases from J, the junction contained 10 bases not matched to a gene. The CDR3 is 16 amino acids. The CDR3 coding sequence is TGTGCCAGCAGACCCGGCGGGGGGCCGAGCTCCTACGAGCAGTACTTC. Amino acid sequence: CASRPGGGPSSYEQYF. The variable domain in full, with the rest retrieved from reference TRBV7-2 and TRBJ2-7, is GAGVSQSPSNKVTEKGKDVELRCDPISGHTALYWYRQSLGQGLEFLIYFQGNSAPDKSGLPSDRFSAERTGGSVSTLTIQRTQQEDSAVYLCASRPGGGPSSYEQYFGPGTRLTVT.

The chain uses TRBV2 and TRBJ2-2; D perhaps matches TRBD2 (5 bases). V lost 6 bases and J lost 2, with 7 bases in between. This CDR3 contains 13 residues. Germline loops: CDR1 SNHLY, CDR2 FYNNEI. CDR3 coding DNA: TGTGCCAGCAGCGGGGATAACACCGGGGAGCTGTTTTTT. The encoded protein is CASSGDNTGELFF.

The V call is TRBV20-1, the J call TRBJ2-1; D possibly uses TRBD1 or TRBD2 (5 bases each). This CDR3 comprises 11 residues. Trimming cost V 5 bases and J 7 bases, with 9 bases left between them. Germline V gives CDR1 DFQATT, CDR2 SNEGSKA (reference sequence). The CDR3 DNA reads as TGCAGTGCTGGGGGTCGGAATGAGCAGTTCTTC. As protein: CSAGGRNEQFF.

This chain uses TRBV5-5 with TRBJ1-1, with 8 positions matching TRBD1. In germline, CDR1 is SGHKS, CDR2 YYEKEE (reference sequence). V trimming: 2 bases; J trimming: 6 bases; junction bases outside the gene matches: 6. The CDR3 has 14 amino acids. The CDR3 reads CASSLGDRLAEAFF. The CDR3 DNA reads as TGTGCCAGCAGCTTAGGGGACAGGTTGGCTGAAGCTTTCTTT.

The chain links TRBV7-9 to TRBJ2-7; D remains unclear. The CDR3 has 17 residues. Germline V lookup: CDR1 SEHNR, CDR2 FQNEAQ (reference sequence). V was pared by 2 bases and J by 2 bases, with 19 bases between. The CDR3 reads CASSLREGMKNPYEQYF. CDR3 in DNA: TGTGCCAGCAGCTTACGCGAAGGGATGAAGAACCCCTACGAGCAGTACTTC.

The chain joins TRBV2 to TRBJ2-3, with D hard to call. V was trimmed by 1 base and J by 2 bases, leaving 7 bases between them. The CDR3 is made up of 14 amino acids. Germline V gene data show CDR1 as SNHLY and CDR2 as FYNNEI. The CDR3 is CASSEGVYTDTQYF. Written as DNA, the CDR3 is TGTGCCAGCAGTGAAGGGGTTTACACAGATACGCAGTATTTT.

The J gene is TRBJ2-6, the V gene TRBV2; weak D call: TRBD2 (6 bases). The CDR3 is 17 amino acids. V gave up 1 base and J gave up 1 base, with 11 bases separating them. Looked up from germline, CDR1 is SNHLY and CDR2 is FYNNEI. The CDR3 sequence: CASSEVVGLSGANVLTF. CDR3 coding DNA: TGTGCCAGCAGTGAAGTTGTGGGACTTTCTGGGGCCAACGTCCTGACTTTC.

V and J are TRBV6-1 and TRBJ2-7, with a weak D call TRBD1 (6 bases). Germline CDR1 MNHNS, CDR2 SASEGT. CDR3 length equals 15 residues. Trimming pared 1 base from V and 3 bases from J, leaving 13 bases between. The CDR3 loop is CASSEGPGHLYEQYF. CDR3 coding DNA: TGTGCCAGCAGTGAAGGGCCGGGACATCTCTACGAGCAGTACTTC.

This clone was observed a single time. This chain joins TRBV4-1 and TRBJ1-2; no clear D gene. Per germline, CDR1 MGHRA and CDR2 YSYEKL. V was clipped by 5 bases and J by 2 bases, with 15 bases between them. CDR3 length: 15 residues. In nucleotides, the CDR3 is TGCGCCAGCAGCTCCAACCCGACAACAAACTATGGCTACACCTTC. Translating it yields CASSSNPTTNYGYTF.

The chain carries TRBV4-1 and TRBJ2-7; a weak D match, TRBD1 (6 bases). V was shortened by 2 bases and J by 1 base, with 12 bases between the two germline ends. This CDR3 comprises 15 residues. Germline assignment: CDR1 MGHRA and CDR2 YSYEKL. The CDR3 DNA reads TGCGCCAGCAGCCAACTACAGGGTACGTCCTACGAGCAGTACTTC. Its translation: CASSQLQGTSYEQYF.

J is TRBJ2-2 and V is TRBV27; D gene uncertain. V shed 3 bases and J shed 4 bases, with 12 bases lying between them. In germline, CDR1 is MNHEY, CDR2 SMNVEV (reference sequence). The CDR3 covers 15 residues. The CDR3, as DNA: TGTGCCAGCAGTTTTTGGGGTACGGCCACCGGGGAGCTGTTTTTT. Protein product: CASSFWGTATGELFF.

This clone was seen only once. This chain joins TRBV6-6 and TRBJ1-1; D is uncertain. V lost 3 bases to trimming and J lost 4 bases, with 15 bases between them. This CDR3 is 15 amino acids long. The germline gives CDR1 MNHNY, CDR2 SVGAGI (reference sequence). The CDR3 region has the DNA TGTGCCAGCAGTTATTCGTCGGGCAGAGTCACTGAAGCTTTCTTT. It encodes CASSYSSGRVTEAFF.

The chain links TRBV5-4 to TRBJ1-5; unclear D gene. CDR1 and CDR2 (germline): SGHNT, YYREEE (reference sequence). The CDR3 sequence is 19 residues long. V lost 0 bases, J lost 0 bases, and 19 bases lay in between. The chain's CDR3 is CASSLAAGTANFSNQPQHF. The CDR3 bases are TGTGCCAGCAGCTTGGCAGCGGGAACAGCAAACTTTAGCAATCAGCCCCAGCATTTT.

This clone occurred once. Relative to the germline gene, one junction end is altered; a read error may explain this. The chain employs TRBV19 and TRBJ2-1; 8 bases are a match to TRBD2. The CDR3 is 14 amino acids. Germline loops: CDR1 LNHDA, CDR2 SQIVND (reference sequence). CDR3: CASRIAGQNNEQFF. As DNA, the CDR3 is TGTGCCAGTAGGATAGCGGGACAAAACAATGAGCAGTTCTTC.

This chain connects TRBV6-1 to TRBJ2-1, with a possible D match to TRBD1 (5 bases). The CDR3 totals 15 residues. With 1 base removed from V and 3 bases from J, the gap between germline ends came to 10 bases. Per germline, CDR1 MNHNS and CDR2 SASEGT. The CDR3 DNA reads as TGTGCCAGCAGTGAAGGACAGTCCCTCTACAATGAGCAGTTCTTC. Amino acid sequence: CASSEGQSLYNEQFF.

This chain's CDR3 is CATQRSRAGNTEAFF. The CDR3 bases are TGTGCCACCCAACGGTCGCGGGCCGGGAACACTGAAGCTTTCTTT. V and J are TRBV7-2 and TRBJ1-1; D remains unclear. V lost 10 bases and J lost 1, with 19 bases in between. The germline V gene encodes CDR1 SGHTA and CDR2 FQGNSA. The CDR3 runs to 15 residues.

This chain joins TRBV5-6 and TRBJ2-3; D perhaps matches TRBD2 (5 bases). The CDR3 runs to 15 residues. Germline CDR1 SGHDT, CDR2 YYEEEE. V was cut by 2 bases and J by 2 bases, with 12 bases left in between. CDR3 residues: CASSFGLLYTDTQYF. DNA of the CDR3: TGTGCCAGCAGCTTTGGACTTTTGTACACAGATACGCAGTATTTT. Full variable domain (missing parts from reference TRBV5-6 and TRBJ2-3): DAGVTQSPTHLIKTRGQQVTLRCSPKSGHDTVSWYQQALGQGPQFIFQYYEEEERQRGNFPDRFSGHQFPNYSSELNVNALLLGDSALYLCASSFGLLYTDTQYFGPGTRLTVL.

This chain uses TRBV6-5 with TRBJ2-3; 9 bases line up with TRBD1. The CDR3 loop spans 11 amino acids. The trim removed 6 bases at V and 13 bases at J, leaving 5 bases unmatched. Germline assignment: CDR1 MNHEY and CDR2 SVGAGI. The CDR3 loop reads CASSTRDREYF. The CDR3 DNA is TGTGCCAGCAGCACCCGGGACAGGGAGTATTTT.

The chain is built from TRBV5-1 and TRBJ2-7; D not resolved. Trimming took 2 bases from V and 0 from J, leaving 15 bases between them. This CDR3 is 16 amino acids long. Germline V gene lookup returns CDR1 SGHRS and CDR2 YFSETQ. CDR3 sequence: CASSLSHLSSSYEQYF. CDR3 DNA: TGCGCCAGCAGCTTAAGCCACTTGAGTAGCTCCTACGAGCAGTACTTC.

The rearrangement joins TRBV5-8 to TRBJ1-1; unclear D gene. The V gene's germline CDR1 is SGHTS and CDR2 YDEGEE. The ends were cut back, 1 base at V and 5 bases at J, with 9 bases in the middle. This CDR3 comprises 13 residues. This CDR3 reads CASSLFWGTEAFF. In DNA form, the CDR3 reads TGTGCCAGCAGCTTGTTCTGGGGAACTGAAGCTTTCTTT. Full variable domain (outside the CDR3, taken from reference TRBV5-8 and TRBJ1-1): EAGVTQSPTHLIKTRGQQATLRCSPISGHTSVYWYQQALGLGLQFLLWYDEGEERNRGNFPPRFSGRQFPNYSSELNVNALELEDSALYLCASSLFWGTEAFFGQGTRLTVV.

The chain combines TRBV6-6 with TRBJ1-1; D is perhaps TRBD1 (5 bases). Trimming cost V 3 bases and J 7 bases, with 6 bases left between them. Germline assignment: CDR1 MNHNY and CDR2 SVGAGI (reference sequence). The CDR3 contains 11 residues. The DNA of the CDR3 is TGTGCCAGCAGTTATGGGGGTGAAGCTTTCTTT. Protein sequence: CASSYGGEAFF.